This T cell receptor beta chain was recorded in a study of graft-versus-host responses after intestinal transplantation. The method was immunoSEQ multiplex PCR; TCRdb's version includes in-frame clones alone and lacks a portion of them. The sample carries 65,000 to 90,000 clones, under 95% recorded once. Points on this clone: Its specificity is not known. The sample carries other DNA sequences with the same CDR3.

Germline lookup yields CDR1 SEHNR and CDR2 FQNEAQ (reference sequence). The CDR3 loop spans 13 amino acids. V was shortened by 5 bases and J by 3 bases, with 11 bases between the two germline ends. The sample consisted of unstimulated CD8+ T cells sorted from spleen or lymph node cells, taken before transplant. This chain links TRBV7-9 with TRBJ2-7; possible D gene TRBD1, 6 bases. The sequence derives from a human donor who was the organ donor for an intestinal transplant. The CDR3 reads CASSPPQGYEQYF. CDR3 nucleotides: TGTGCCAGCAGCCCCCCACAGGGCTACGAGCAGTACTTC.